This T cell receptor (beta chain) was sequenced in a study of T cells in Graves' hyperthyroidism and ophthalmopathy. Each diagnosis was grounded in clinical symptoms, serum thyroxine and TRAb, thyroid ultrasound, and orbital computed tomography. Whole-study results and caveats: The authors' 13 V-J model separated ophthalmopathy from stable hyperthyroidism.

V was pared by 1 base and J by 4 bases, with 13 bases between. CDR1 is MNHNS, CDR2 SASEGT, per germline. The CDR3 loop spans 15 amino acids. The TCR beta CDR3 regions underwent amplification using RNA transcripts as the source. HTBI primers were used for first-round RT-PCR of the TCR CDR3. TCRdb re-called the multiplex PCR reads with MiXCR, one entry per CDR3 protein. In the table there are about 640,000 distinct CDR3 sequences, less than 25% of which are singletons. This clonotype has a count of ten or more. As yet, its antigen is unknown. The receptor's source is a man aged 25 to 40 with Graves' ophthalmopathy. Specimen: blood. The chain employs TRBV6-1 and TRBJ2-5; D not resolved. The CDR3 protein is CASSEGSRPGETQYF. CDR3 DNA sequence: TGTGCCAGCAGTGAAGGTAGTCGACCCGGAGAGACCCAGTACTTC.